These 9 T cell receptor beta chains came from one sample sequenced in a study of blood T cell repertoires in COVID-19. This table comes from immunoSEQ multiplex PCR, and its TCRdb copy is limited to in-frame clones, with some not included. The repertoire has roughly 150,000 clones, over 80% of them found once; the top ten carry 11%. The sample was peripheral blood. The receptors come from a woman aged 80 or over with acute or convalescent COVID-19.

The rearrangement uses TRBV6-5 and TRBJ1-1, with D unresolved. Germline CDR1 is MNHEY and CDR2 is SVGAGI. The CDR3 is made up of 13 amino acids. The V end was cut by 6 bases, the J end by 1 base, with 9 bases between. CDR3 in amino acids: CASSFQENTEAFF. Here the CDR3 DNA reads TGTGCCAGCAGCTTCCAGGAGAACACTGAAGCTTTCTTT.

This sequence joins TRBV6-5 and TRBJ2-1, with D possibly TRBD1 on 6 matching bases. The V gene's germline CDR1 is MNHEY and CDR2 SVGAGI. Trimming shortened V by 3 bases and J by 2 bases, and 14 bases separated the two germline ends. CDR3 length equals 16 residues. For the CDR3, the DNA is TGTGCCAGCAGTTATGGTAGGGGGTCCACCTACAATGAGCAGTTCTTC. This encodes CASSYGRGSTYNEQFF.

This chain links TRBV19 with TRBJ2-3; tentative D call: TRBD2 (7 bases). The CDR3 spans 17 residues. Trimming removed 5 bases at V and 0 bases at J, with 18 bases between. Per the germline V gene, CDR1 is LNHDA and CDR2 is SQIVND (reference sequence). The CDR3 DNA follows: TGTGCCAGTAGTCGCCCCGGGGGGCCCAGCAGCACAGATACGCAGTATTTT. Protein: CASSRPGGPSSTDTQYF.

The J gene is TRBJ2-3, the V gene TRBV14, with 7 bases fitting TRBD2. The germline gives CDR1 SGHDN, CDR2 FVKESK. Trimming cost V 6 bases and J 4 bases; bases outside gene matches: 13. This CDR3 spans 16 amino acids. As DNA, the CDR3 is TGTGCCAGCAGTAAAGGGAGGGAAACTTCCGCAGATACGCAGTATTTT. This sequence encodes CASSKGRETSADTQYF.

J is TRBJ1-6 and V is TRBV12-3 or TRBV12-4; D gene uncertain. The CDR3 is made up of 12 amino acids. Trimming pared 4 bases from V and 9 bases from J, leaving 7 bases between. The CDR3 DNA reads TGTGCCAGCAGTTCTTCAGGTTCACCCCTCCACTTT. This sequence encodes CASSSSGSPLHF.

The rearrangement uses TRBV25-1 and TRBJ2-2, with 9 positions matching TRBD1. This CDR3 is built from 15 residues. Germline assignment: CDR1 MGHDK and CDR2 SYGVNS. The trim removed 8 bases at V and 1 base at J, leaving 5 bases unmatched. CDR3 sequence: CASESGQGNTGELFF. Here the CDR3 DNA reads TGTGCCAGCGAGTCGGGACAGGGGAACACCGGGGAGCTGTTTTTT.

The chain is built from TRBV4-3 and TRBJ1-2, with 8 bases that match TRBD1. The V gene's germline CDR1 is LGHNA and CDR2 YSLEER. The CDR3 length is 14 residues. J lost 7 bases, V lost 3 bases, and 7 bases had no gene match. The CDR3 sequence: CASSQDRARFGYTF. DNA of the CDR3: TGCGCCAGCAGCCAGGACAGGGCCCGGTTTGGCTACACCTTC.

This chain connects TRBV7-8 to TRBJ1-5; possible D gene TRBD1, 6 bases. Germline V lookup: CDR1 SGHVS, CDR2 FQNEAQ. Trimming stripped 2 bases from V and 4 bases from J, with 9 bases between. The CDR3 spans 14 residues. The CDR3 nucleotides are TGTGCCAGCAGCTTACCAGGGGCGAATCAGCCCCAGCATTTT. It is translated as CASSLPGANQPQHF. The whole variable domain, filled in from reference TRBV7-8 and TRBJ1-5, reads GAGVSQSPRYKVAKRGQDVALRCDPISGHVSLFWYQQALGQGPEFLTYFQNEAQLDKSGLPSDRFFAERPEGSVSTLKIQRTQQEDSAVYLCASSLPGANQPQHFGDGTRLSIL.

The J gene is TRBJ1-2, the V gene TRBV10-3, with 11 bases aligning to TRBD1. This CDR3 contains 16 residues. Germline V gene lookup returns CDR1 ENHRY and CDR2 SYGVKD. V gave up 1 base and J gave up 1 base; unmatched junction bases: 2. The CDR3, as DNA: TGTGCCATCAGTGAGTTGGGACAGGGGGTTAACTATGGCTACACCTTC. This translates into CAISELGQGVNYGYTF.